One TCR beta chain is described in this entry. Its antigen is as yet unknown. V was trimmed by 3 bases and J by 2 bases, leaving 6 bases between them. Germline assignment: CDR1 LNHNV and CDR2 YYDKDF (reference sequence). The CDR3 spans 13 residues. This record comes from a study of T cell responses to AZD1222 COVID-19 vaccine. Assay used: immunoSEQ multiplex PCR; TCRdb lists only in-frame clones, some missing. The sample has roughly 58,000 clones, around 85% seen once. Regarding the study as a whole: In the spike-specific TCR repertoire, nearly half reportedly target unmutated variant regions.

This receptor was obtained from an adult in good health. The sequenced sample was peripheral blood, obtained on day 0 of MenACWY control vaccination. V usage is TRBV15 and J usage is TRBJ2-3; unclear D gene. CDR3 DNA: TGTGCCACCAGCAGGGGTCTCACAGATACGCAGTATTTT. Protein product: CATSRGLTDTQYF.